This entry features one T cell receptor beta chain sequence. In the authors' workflow: Using reference gene primer amplification, nucleated cell counts were estimated. This table comes from immunoSEQ multiplex PCR, and its TCRdb copy is limited to in-frame clones, with some not included. V, J and clone size were drawn from that table, and D and trimming were deduced from the DNA. The sample lists 200,000 to 300,000 clones; approximately 83% were seen once. The sample is drawn from a study of blood T cell repertoires in COVID-19. Across the whole study: Material from acute and convalescent COVID-19 was sourced from the United States, Italy and Spain. Sources were T cells, B-cell-depleted T cells, or PBMCs; the material itself was cDNA or gDNA.

Germline assignment: CDR1 ENHRY and CDR2 SYGVKD. This CDR3 has 15 amino acids. J lost 1 base, V lost 3 bases, and 5 bases had no gene match. The receptor was isolated from a human donor in a cohort sampled during active COVID-19. The V and J genes are TRBV10-3 and TRBJ2-7, with 8 bases aligning to TRBD1. Source material: peripheral blood. CDR3 bases: TGTGCCATCAGTGACACCTGGGACAGGTCCTACGAGCAGTACTTC. Translation: CAISDTWDRSYEQYF.